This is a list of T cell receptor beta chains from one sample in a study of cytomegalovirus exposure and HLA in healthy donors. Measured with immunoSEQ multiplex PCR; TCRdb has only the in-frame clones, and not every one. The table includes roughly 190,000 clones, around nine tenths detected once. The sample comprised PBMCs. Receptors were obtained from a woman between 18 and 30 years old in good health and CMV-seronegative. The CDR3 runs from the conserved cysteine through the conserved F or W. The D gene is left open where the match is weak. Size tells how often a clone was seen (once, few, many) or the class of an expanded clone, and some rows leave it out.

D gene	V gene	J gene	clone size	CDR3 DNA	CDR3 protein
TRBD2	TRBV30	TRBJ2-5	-	TGTGCCTGGAAGTATGGGGGGGGTTCGGCCCAGTACTTC	CAWKYGGGSAQYF
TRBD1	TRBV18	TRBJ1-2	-	TGTGCCAACTCACTGGGGACAGTTACTAACTATGGCTACACCTTC	CANSLGTVTNYGYTF
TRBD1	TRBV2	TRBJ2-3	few	TGTGCCAGCAGTGGACAGGGAAGCACAGATACGCAGTATTTT	CASSGQGSTDTQYF
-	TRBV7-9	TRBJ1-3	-	TGTGCCAGCAGCTTAATAGGCGGCCTCTCTGGAAACACCATATATTTT	CASSLIGGLSGNTIYF
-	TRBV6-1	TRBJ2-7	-	TGTGCCAGCAGTTGGACAGACTCCTACGAGCAGTACTTC	CASSWTDSYEQYF
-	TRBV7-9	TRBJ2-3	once	TGTGCCAGCAGCCCCCTCAGTGGTACGCAGTATTTT	CASSPLSGTQYF
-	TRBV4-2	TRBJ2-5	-	TGTGCCAGCAGCCAAGCGCAGGGAGAGACCCAGTACTTC	CASSQAQGETQYF
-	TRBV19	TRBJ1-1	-	TGTGCCAGTAGTATACACTTGAACACTGAAGCTTTCTTT	CASSIHLNTEAFF
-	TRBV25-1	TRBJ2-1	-	TGTGCCAGCAGTGAATTTATCGGTAGGGGTGAGCAGTTCTTC	CASSEFIGRGEQFF
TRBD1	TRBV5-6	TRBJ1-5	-	TGTGCCAGCAGCCTCATACCGGGACAGGGGAATCAGCCCCAGCATTTT	CASSLIPGQGNQPQHF
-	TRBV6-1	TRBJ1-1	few	TGTGCCGGTACAAGGGGGGGCGGTTTCGACACTGAAGCTTTCTTT	CAGTRGGGFDTEAFF
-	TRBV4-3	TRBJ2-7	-	TGCGCCAGCAGCCAAGCAGTTTCCGCCCCGTCCTACGAGCAGTACTTC	CASSQAVSAPSYEQYF
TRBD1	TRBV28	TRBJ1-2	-	TGTGCCAGCAGTTACCGGGACAGGGAATGGGGCTACACCTTC	CASSYRDREWGYTF
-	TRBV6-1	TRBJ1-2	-	TGTGCCAGCAGTGATTTGGGAGGGAGGGATGGCTACACCTTC	CASSDLGGRDGYTF
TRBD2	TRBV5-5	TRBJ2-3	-	TGTGCCAGCAGCTTACGGACTAGCGGGAGAGGAGATACGCAGTATTTT	CASSLRTSGRGDTQYF